A selection of T cell receptor beta chains follows, all from one sample in a study of tumor-infiltrating lymphocytes in primary liver carcinoma. TCRdb reanalysed the multiplex PCR reads using MiXCR and keeps one entry per CDR3 protein. The sample includes more than 150,000 distinct CDR3 sequences, 60% seen only once; the top ten take 70% to 80%. The sample consisted of peripheral blood. These TCRs come from a man aged 35-49 years with primary liver carcinoma and hepatitis B virus infection. Both conserved end residues are part of each CDR3. The D gene is left open where the match is weak.

j_call d_call v_call cdr3_aa
TRBJ1-2 . TRBV29-1 CSVGSDSYGYTF
TRBJ1-1 . TRBV29-1 CSAGDLLDRAFF
TRBJ1-3 . TRBV10-1 CASSGVSGNTIYF
TRBJ1-3 . TRBV6-2/TRBV6-3 CVSSYGDTIYF
TRBJ2-1 TRBD2 TRBV10-3 CAISALLAGGCNEQFF
TRBJ2-1 . TRBV11-2 CASSSGRLRGPYNEQFF
TRBJ1-1 . TRBV6-1 CASSEPPLTEAFF
TRBJ2-3 TRBD2 TRBV6-5 CASSSRTSAYTDTQYF
TRBJ1-2 . TRBV5-6 CASSSGHVYGYTF
TRBJ2-1 TRBD1 TRBV4-1 CASSHPGTARRSKAYNEQFF
TRBJ2-1 TRBD2 TRBV4-2 CASSQGASGMAGNEQFF
TRBJ2-7 TRBD1 TRBV10-3 CAISSGGWTPEQYF
TRBJ2-1 . TRBV7-9 CASSAQSSYNEQFF
TRBJ2-2 TRBD2 TRBV11-2 CDSSLRLAGSRLFF
TRBJ2-2 TRBD1 TRBV29-1 CSVLGLLGTANTGELFF
TRBJ2-1 . TRBV14 CASSQDPPDEQFF
TRBJ2-1 TRBD2 TRBV6-1 CASSRGLALDEQFF
TRBJ2-2 . TRBV6-1 CASVLIGAGELFF
TRBJ2-6 TRBD2 TRBV6-5 CVSSLIAGGSAGANVLTF
TRBJ2-7 . TRBV29-1 CSVAGASYEQCF
TRBJ2-3 . TRBV11-2 CARSSRDSTDTQYF
TRBJ2-1 TRBD2 TRBV11-2 CASGLIAGVNNEQFF
TRBJ2-3 . TRBV6-6 CASRLEGLTDTQYF
TRBJ2-7 . TRBV14 CASSPLRDGKYEQYF
TRBJ2-1 . TRBV12-3/TRBV12-4 CASSYLGGSYNEQFF